The rows below give T cell receptor beta chains drawn from one sample of a study of Graves' ophthalmopathy and Graves' hyperthyroidism. TCRdb redid the calling of the multiplex PCR reads with MiXCR, one entry per CDR3 protein. The table shows about 370,000 distinct CDR3 sequences, with about a sixth occurring only once. What was sequenced was peripheral blood. The receptors stem from an adult woman with stable Graves' hyperthyroidism. The CDR3 runs from the conserved cysteine through the conserved F or W. D genes are given only for firm matches. Only part of the rows carry a size: once, few, many, or a class if the clone is expanded.

j_call: TRBJ2-5
clone_size: many
v_call: TRBV5-1
d_call: TRBD1
cdr3_nt: TGCGCCAGCAGCCTAGGGACAGGGACGTACCAAGAGACCCAGTACTTC
cdr3_aa: CASSLGTGTYQETQYF

j_call: TRBJ2-7
clone_size: many
v_call: TRBV20-1
d_call: TRBD2
cdr3_nt: TGCAGTGCTAACGGACTAGCGGGAATTTACGAGCAGTACTTC
cdr3_aa: CSANGLAGIYEQYF

j_call: TRBJ2-7
clone_size: many
v_call: TRBV10-3
d_call: TRBD1
cdr3_nt: TGTGCCACCCTAAACATTTCTGGACAGGGGGCCTCCTACGAGCAGTACTTC
cdr3_aa: CATLNISGQGASYEQYF

j_call: TRBJ1-1
clone_size: many
v_call: TRBV11-1
d_call: NA
cdr3_nt: TGTGCCAGCACCATTAGGGGCGGACGAGGGAGCACTGAAGCTTTCTTT
cdr3_aa: CASTIRGGRGSTEAFF

j_call: TRBJ2-7
clone_size: many
v_call: TRBV5-1
d_call: NA
cdr3_nt: TGCGCCAGCAGCACCCAGGGATACGAGCAGTACTTC
cdr3_aa: CASSTQGYEQYF

j_call: TRBJ2-2
clone_size: NA
v_call: TRBV3-1
d_call: TRBD2
cdr3_nt: TGTGCCAGCAGCCAAGGACTAGCGGGAGGGCTGGGCACCGGGGAGCTGTTTTTT
cdr3_aa: CASSQGLAGGLGTGELFF

j_call: TRBJ1-6
clone_size: many
v_call: TRBV12-3/TRBV12-4
d_call: NA
cdr3_nt: TGTGCCAGCTCCCTCCCGGGGGGGAGGAATTCACCCCTCCACTTT
cdr3_aa: CASSLPGGRNSPLHF

j_call: TRBJ2-2
clone_size: few
v_call: TRBV20-1
d_call: NA
cdr3_nt: TGCAGTGCTCAAACACAGGGCAACACCGGGGAGCTGTTTTTT
cdr3_aa: CSAQTQGNTGELFF

j_call: TRBJ1-1
clone_size: many
v_call: TRBV15
d_call: NA
cdr3_nt: TGTGCCACCAGCAGAGATTTCACCAGAACTGAAGCTTTCTTT
cdr3_aa: CATSRDFTRTEAFF

j_call: TRBJ1-1
clone_size: NA
v_call: TRBV5-6
d_call: TRBD1
cdr3_nt: TGTGCCAGCAGCTTGGCCAAGTCAGGGGGGGGCACTGAAGCTTTCTTT
cdr3_aa: CASSLAKSGGGTEAFF

j_call: TRBJ2-7
clone_size: NA
v_call: TRBV29-1
d_call: NA
cdr3_nt: TGCAGCGTTGAATTGCGAGACTCCGGGACTGACTACGAGCAGTACTTC
cdr3_aa: CSVELRDSGTDYEQYF

j_call: TRBJ1-2
clone_size: many
v_call: TRBV10-3
d_call: NA
cdr3_nt: TGTGCCATCAGTGAGTCGATCAGAGGAGATGGCTACACCTTC
cdr3_aa: CAISESIRGDGYTF

j_call: TRBJ1-1
clone_size: many
v_call: TRBV7-9
d_call: NA
cdr3_nt: TGTGCCAGCAGCCAAATCACGGGAACTGAAGCTTTCTTT
cdr3_aa: CASSQITGTEAFF

j_call: TRBJ2-7
clone_size: NA
v_call: TRBV7-3
d_call: TRBD1
cdr3_nt: TGTGCCAGCAGCCCACACCAACAAGGGACAGAAAAGTACTTC
cdr3_aa: CASSPHQQGTEKYF

j_call: TRBJ2-4
clone_size: many
v_call: TRBV12-3/TRBV12-4
d_call: TRBD2
cdr3_nt: TGTGCCAGCAGTGGGACTAGCGGAAACATTCAGTACTTC
cdr3_aa: CASSGTSGNIQYF